The T cell receptor (beta chain) under discussion was sequenced for a study of shared clonotypes between healthy human individuals. Terminally differentiated effector memory CD45RA+ cells were excluded by CCR7 positive selection of CD45RO-negative cells. A word on this clone: Its antigen is as yet unknown.

Per the germline V gene, CDR1 is SEHNR and CDR2 is FQNEAQ (reference sequence). CDR3 length: 16 amino acids. V lost 3 bases, J lost 1 base, and 7 bases stayed unmatched. Study-wide results and caveats: Sharing across four donors was highest in naive CD4 (approximately 5%) and lowest in memory CD8 (roughly 0.4%).

Under the authors' procedure: ImmunoSEQ supplied junction-only sequences lacking quality scores, so filtering was different. Sequencing was performed with immunoSEQ multiplex PCR; in TCRdb, only in-frame clones are kept and a portion is missing. From that table come the V and J calls and clone size; the DNA was used to work out D and trimming. The data show hundreds of thousands of clones, around 96% seen once. V is TRBV7-9 and J is TRBJ1-2; 8 nucleotides align to TRBD1. This receptor was taken from a woman aged 25 to 39 in good health. Sequencing was performed on naive CD8+ T cells sorted from blood. Here the CDR3 reads CASSFTDRELNYGYTF. The CDR3, as DNA: TGTGCCAGCAGCTTCACGGACAGGGAACTTAACTATGGCTACACCTTC. The whole variable domain, remainder taken from reference TRBV7-9 and TRBJ1-2, is DTGVSQNPRHKITKRGQNVTFRCDPISEHNRLYWYRQTLGQGPEFLTYFQNEAQLEKSRLLSDRFSAERPKGSFSTLEIQRTEQGDSAMYLCASSFTDRELNYGYTFGSGTRLTVV.